This TCR beta chain originates from a study of cytomegalovirus exposure and HLA in healthy donors. With respect to this clone: The target antigen is unknown.

Findings and limits, study-wide: A few CMV-associated chains proved CMV antigen-specific in vitro. Looking again later, the authors saw that most CMV-associated TCR beta chains seemed HLA-restricted. Sequencing had likely introduced a cluster of highly shared sequence variants as an artifact. Several of the most significant clusters appeared linked to common viral pathogens, based on a later analysis.

Germline V gene sequence: CDR1 SGHVS, CDR2 FNYEAQ. The germline V and J ends were trimmed by 0 bases and 6 bases, with 18 bases remaining between them. The CDR3 spans 17 residues. It was with 60 Vbeta and 13 Jbeta primers that the PCR ran. Profiled with immunoSEQ multiplex PCR; TCRdb holds only in-frame clones, not every one. The sample has 190,000 or so clones, 80% seen once; the top ten hold under 0.75%. The sample was PBMCs. The chain uses TRBV7-6 and TRBJ1-5; D is possibly TRBD1 (5 bases). This TCR came from a boy between 10 and 17 years old in good health and CMV-seronegative. The CDR3 region is CASSLARAGDWGQPQHF. In DNA form, the CDR3 reads TGTGCCAGCAGCTTAGCGAGGGCGGGGGATTGGGGTCAGCCCCAGCATTTT.